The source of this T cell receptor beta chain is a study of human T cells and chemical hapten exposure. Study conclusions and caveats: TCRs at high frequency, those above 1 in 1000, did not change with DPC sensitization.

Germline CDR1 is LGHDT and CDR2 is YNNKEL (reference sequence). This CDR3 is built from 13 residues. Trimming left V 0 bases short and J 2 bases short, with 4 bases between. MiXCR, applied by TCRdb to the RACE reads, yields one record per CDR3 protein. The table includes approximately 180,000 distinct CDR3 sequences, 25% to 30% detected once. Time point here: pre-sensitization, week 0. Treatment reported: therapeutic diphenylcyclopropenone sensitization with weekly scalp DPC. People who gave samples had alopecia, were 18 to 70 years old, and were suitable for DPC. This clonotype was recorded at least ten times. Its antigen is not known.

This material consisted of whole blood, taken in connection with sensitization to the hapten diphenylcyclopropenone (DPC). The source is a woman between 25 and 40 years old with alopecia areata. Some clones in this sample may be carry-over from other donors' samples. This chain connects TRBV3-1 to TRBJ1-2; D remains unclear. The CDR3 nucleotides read TGTGCCAGCAGCCAAGACAGGAACTATGGCTACACCTTC. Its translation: CASSQDRNYGYTF. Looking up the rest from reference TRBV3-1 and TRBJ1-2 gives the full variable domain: DTAVSQTPKYLVTQMGNDKSIKCEQNLGHDTMYWYKQDSKKFLKIMFSYNNKELIINETVPNRFSPKSPDKAHLNLHINSLELGDSAVYFCASSQDRNYGYTFGSGTRLTVV.